This T cell receptor (beta chain) was profiled in a study of blood T cell repertoires in COVID-19. Overall study context: The United States, Italy and Spain supplied acute and convalescent COVID-19 samples.

Profiled with immunoSEQ multiplex PCR; TCRdb holds only in-frame clones, not every one. The data show 60,000 to 85,000 clones, around 86% seen once. The sequence was collected from an elderly woman with active or convalescent COVID-19. The sample taken for sequencing was peripheral blood.

The CDR3 coding sequence is TGTGCCAGCAGCTCACAAACACTAGCGGGGGCCTACAATGAGCAGTTCTTC. This translates into CASSSQTLAGAYNEQFF. The gene calls are TRBV7-9 and TRBJ2-1; 11 nucleotides agree with TRBD2. Germline-derived CDR1 and CDR2 are SEHNR and FQNEAQ (reference sequence). The CDR3 spans 17 residues. The V gene end was trimmed by 4 bases and the J gene end by 2 bases; junction bases not matched to a gene: 7.